The 29 T cell receptor beta chains given below trace back to one sample, sequenced in a study of siplizumab effects on memory and regulatory T cells. Using immunoSEQ multiplex PCR, the repertoire was profiled, and TCRdb retains in-frame clones only, with some absent. This sample yields over 85,000 clones, of which approximately 94% are seen a single time; 6.5% belongs to the top ten. Sample: CD8+ T cells sorted from blood. These receptors were obtained from a human donor in good health.

This chain links TRBV2 with TRBJ2-2; TRBD2 aligns across 13 bases. This CDR3 spans 16 amino acids. V was clipped by 7 bases and J by 7 bases; unmatched bases: 9. Germline V gene sequence: CDR1 SNHLY, CDR2 FYNNEI. The CDR3 DNA is TGTGCCAGCACCACCCTCGGGACTAGCGGGATCGGGGAGCTGTTTTTT. Translation: CASTTLGTSGIGELFF.

J is TRBJ2-7 and V is TRBV27, with D perhaps matching TRBD1 or TRBD2 (5 bases each). This CDR3 is 16 amino acids long. Germline V lookup: CDR1 MNHEY, CDR2 SMNVEV (reference sequence). V lost 1 base and J 3 bases, leaving 16 bases between the germline ends. CDR3 protein: CASSLYARGGLYEQYF. The CDR3 coding sequence is TGTGCCAGCAGTTTATACGCCCGGGGCGGCCTCTACGAGCAGTACTTC.

V and J are TRBV5-1 and TRBJ2-1, with 9 nucleotides matching TRBD2. Germline CDR1 reads SGHRS; CDR2 reads YFSETQ. Unmatched junction bases numbered 7, after V lost 1 base and J lost 8 bases. The CDR3 is 15 residues long. CDR3 in amino acids: CASSLRRTSADEQFF. DNA of the CDR3: TGCGCCAGCAGCTTGCGAAGGACTAGCGCCGATGAGCAGTTCTTC. Full variable domain (outside the CDR3, taken from reference TRBV5-1 and TRBJ2-1): KAGVTQTPRYLIKTRGQQVTLSCSPISGHRSVSWYQQTPGQGLQFLFEYFSETQRNKGNFPGRFSGRQFSNSRSEMNVSTLELGDSALYLCASSLRRTSADEQFFGPGTRLTVL.

This chain connects TRBV7-9 to TRBJ1-1; TRBD1 might be the D (6 bases). This CDR3 spans 15 amino acids. V shed 4 bases and J shed 5 bases, with 17 bases lying between them. Germline assignment: CDR1 SEHNR and CDR2 FQNEAQ (reference sequence). CDR3 nucleotides: TGTGCCAGCAGCTCACCCACAGGGCGAGTTACTGAAGCTTTCTTT. It specifies CASSSPTGRVTEAFF.

The CDR3 nucleotides are TGCAGTGCTAGAGTGGAGTATGGCTACACCTTC. It codes for CSARVEYGYTF. The rearrangement uses TRBV20-1 and TRBJ1-2; no clear D gene. The CDR3 covers 11 residues. Trimming cost V 1 base and J 5 bases, with 5 bases left between them. Germline assignment: CDR1 DFQATT and CDR2 SNEGSKA (reference sequence).

This sequence joins TRBV6-5 and TRBJ2-5; TRBD2 matches 7 bases. V lost 2 bases, J lost 5 bases, and 11 bases stayed unmatched. This CDR3 is built from 16 residues. Germline CDR1 and CDR2: MNHEY and SVGAGI. As DNA, the CDR3 is TGTGCCAGCAGTTACGATGGGGGGGTGGCCGAGGAGACCCAGTACTTC. It translates to CASSYDGGVAEETQYF.

The V call is TRBV5-1, the J call TRBJ2-5; 9 nucleotides line up with TRBD1. V gave up 2 bases and J gave up 5 bases; unmatched junction bases: 4. Germline CDR1 reads SGHRS; CDR2 reads YFSETQ. CDR3 length: 14 residues. The CDR3 is CASSFPDRGETQYF. The CDR3 DNA sequence: TGCGCCAGCAGCTTTCCGGACAGGGGTGAGACCCAGTACTTC.

The chain carries TRBV29-1 and TRBJ2-1; a possible D gene is TRBD2 (5 bases). Trimming pared 4 bases from V and 0 bases from J, leaving 7 bases between. CDR1 SQVTM and CDR2 ANQGSEA come from the germline V gene. The CDR3 has 13 residues. The CDR3 loop is CSVGGGSYNEQFF. CDR3 DNA: TGCAGCGTTGGCGGAGGCTCCTACAATGAGCAGTTCTTC.

V and J are TRBV5-6 and TRBJ2-7, with D perhaps TRBD1 (6 bases). Germline V gene lookup returns CDR1 SGHDT and CDR2 YYEEEE. Trimming took 2 bases from V and 5 from J, leaving 14 bases between them. The length of the CDR3 is 14 residues. In DNA, the CDR3 is TGTGCCAGCAGCTTAAGGGCAGGGGCAGACGAGCAGTACTTC. Protein sequence: CASSLRAGADEQYF. Looking up the rest from reference TRBV5-6 and TRBJ2-7 gives the full variable domain: DAGVTQSPTHLIKTRGQQVTLRCSPKSGHDTVSWYQQALGQGPQFIFQYYEEEERQRGNFPDRFSGHQFPNYSSELNVNALLLGDSALYLCASSLRAGADEQYFGPGTRLTVT.

CDR3 in DNA: TGTGCCAGCAGCCCCCGGGACAGGGGTAAGACCCAGTACTTC. Its translation is CASSPRDRGKTQYF. The V gene is TRBV7-8, the J gene TRBJ2-5, with TRBD1 identical over 10 bases. Trimming cost V 5 bases and J 6 bases; bases outside gene matches: 6. The CDR3 loop spans 14 amino acids. Germline loops: CDR1 SGHVS, CDR2 FQNEAQ. The whole variable domain, remainder taken from reference TRBV7-8 and TRBJ2-5, is GAGVSQSPRYKVAKRGQDVALRCDPISGHVSLFWYQQALGQGPEFLTYFQNEAQLDKSGLPSDRFFAERPEGSVSTLKIQRTQQEDSAVYLCASSPRDRGKTQYFGPGTRLLVL.

This clone was seen once. The genes are TRBV13 and TRBJ1-2, with D possibly TRBD1 on 6 matching bases. This CDR3 contains 13 residues. Trimming stripped 5 bases from V and 2 bases from J, with 9 bases between. In germline, CDR1 is PRHDT, CDR2 FYEKMQ (reference sequence). CDR3 region: CASSLTGNYGYTF. CDR3 nucleotide sequence: TGTGCCAGCAGCCTAACAGGGAACTATGGCTACACCTTC.

DNA of the CDR3: TGTGCCTGGAGTACGGGGGCCAGCACTGAAGCTTTCTTT. Its protein product is CAWSTGASTEAFF. The chain uses TRBV30 and TRBJ1-1; D may be TRBD1 (6 bases). The CDR3 has 13 amino acids. Germline V gene data show CDR1 as GTSNPN and CDR2 as SVGIG (reference sequence). Trimming left V 2 bases short and J 4 bases short, with 11 bases between.

The CDR3 region has the DNA TGTGCCAGCAGTGAGTACTCGCGACAGGGGCTGGATGGCTACACCTTC. As protein: CASSEYSRQGLDGYTF. This chain connects TRBV6-1 to TRBJ1-2, with 8 bases fitting TRBD1. V was pared by 3 bases and J by 6 bases, with 12 bases of the junction left unmatched. The CDR3 sequence is 16 residues long. Per germline, CDR1 MNHNS and CDR2 SASEGT.

The rearrangement uses TRBV4-1 and TRBJ1-2; D not resolved. V shed 8 bases and J shed 2 bases, with 15 bases lying between them. Per germline, CDR1 MGHRA and CDR2 YSYEKL. The CDR3 extends over 14 amino acids. The CDR3 DNA reads TGCGCCAGCGCCCTGGAGGCTTCCAACTATGGCTACACCTTC. Translated, it gives CASALEASNYGYTF.

The CDR3 protein is CASKRLAGGETQYF. In DNA form, the CDR3 reads TGTGCCAGCAAAAGACTAGCGGGAGGCGAGACCCAGTACTTC. V gene TRBV2 combines with J gene TRBJ2-5, with TRBD2 matching over 13 bases. The ends lost 7 bases at V and 5 bases at J; junction bases unmatched: 4. Germline V gene sequence: CDR1 SNHLY, CDR2 FYNNEI. The CDR3 loop spans 14 amino acids.

J is TRBJ2-6 and V is TRBV6-5, with TRBD1 matching 8 bases. The length of the CDR3 is 15 residues. V shed 5 bases and J 3 bases; nucleotides not matched to a gene: 3. Germline V gene lookup returns CDR1 MNHEY and CDR2 SVGAGI. This chain's CDR3 is CASSGQGDGANVLTF. CDR3 nucleotides: TGTGCCAGCAGTGGACAGGGAGATGGGGCCAACGTCCTGACTTTC.

The chain combines TRBV15 with TRBJ2-3, with 10 bases fitting TRBD2. J gave up 2 bases and V 4 bases, and 6 bases lay outside the gene matches. This CDR3 comprises 16 residues. Per the germline V gene, CDR1 is LNHNV and CDR2 is YYDKDF (reference sequence). CDR3 DNA sequence: TGTGCCACCAGCATAACCGGGACTAGCGACACAGATACGCAGTATTTT. It yields the protein CATSITGTSDTDTQYF.

This chain uses TRBV9 with TRBJ2-3; D unclear. CDR1 is SGDLS and CDR2 is YYNGEE in the germline V gene. The CDR3 has 12 amino acids. The V and J ends lost 4 bases and 3 bases respectively, with 6 bases between them. Written as DNA, the CDR3 is TGTGCCAGCAGCTCCAGGACAGATACGCAGTATTTT. Protein: CASSSRTDTQYF.

CDR3 nucleotides: TGTGCCAGCAGTACGAGTGTATCCACTGAAGCTTTCTTT. Translating it yields CASSTSVSTEAFF. The genes are TRBV6-5 and TRBJ1-1, with no clear D. The CDR3 covers 13 residues. Trimming shortened V by 5 bases and J by 4 bases, and 11 bases separated the two germline ends. Per germline, CDR1 MNHEY and CDR2 SVGAGI.

This clone is classed as medium-sized. The chain uses TRBV6-6 and TRBJ2-2, with no clear D. The V end was cut by 2 bases, the J end by 4 bases, with 5 bases between. The CDR3 contains 13 residues. The germline gives CDR1 MNHNY, CDR2 SVGAGI (reference sequence). The DNA for the CDR3 is TGTGCCAGCAGTTACGGAGCCACCGGGGAGCTGTTTTTT. This sequence encodes CASSYGATGELFF.

The rearrangement joins TRBV14 to TRBJ1-4; weak D call: TRBD1 (6 bases). V was trimmed by 5 bases and J by 2 bases, leaving 9 bases between them. The CDR3 runs 14 residues. Germline V gives CDR1 SGHDN, CDR2 FVKESK. The CDR3: CASSYRDTNEKLFF. In nucleotides, the CDR3 is TGTGCCAGCAGCTACAGGGACACTAATGAAAAACTGTTTTTT.

This chain uses TRBV19 with TRBJ2-1, with a tentative D call TRBD2 (6 bases). CDR3 length equals 14 residues. Germline V gene lookup returns CDR1 LNHDA and CDR2 SQIVND (reference sequence). Trimming stripped 10 bases from V and 0 bases from J, with 13 bases between. The CDR3 nucleotides read TGTGCCACTAATGACGGGAGCTCCTACAATGAGCAGTTCTTC. Translating it yields CATNDGSSYNEQFF.

V usage is TRBV27 and J usage is TRBJ2-1; perhaps TRBD2 as D (6 bases). Per germline, CDR1 MNHEY and CDR2 SMNVEV (reference sequence). This CDR3 comprises 17 residues. V was shortened by 0 bases and J by 0 bases, with 12 bases between the two germline ends. The CDR3 nucleotides are TGTGCCAGCAGTTTATCGGGACTCGCTAGCTCCTACAATGAGCAGTTCTTC. Its protein is CASSLSGLASSYNEQFF.

The chain combines TRBV2 with TRBJ2-3; TRBD2 agrees at 13 bases. Trimming removed 6 bases from V and 0 bases from J; junction bases left unmatched: 6. Looked up from germline, CDR1 is SNHLY and CDR2 is FYNNEI. The length of the CDR3 is 17 residues. CDR3 in DNA: TGTGCCAGCAGCACTAGCGGGAGGGCCGCTAGCACAGATACGCAGTATTTT. Amino acids: CASSTSGRAASTDTQYF.

The chain carries TRBV6-4 and TRBJ2-3; 9 bases fit TRBD2. This CDR3 is 14 amino acids long. J was trimmed by 4 bases and V by 3 bases; bases with no gene match: 2. Germline lookup yields CDR1 MRHNA and CDR2 SNTAGT. CDR3 nucleotides: TGTGCCAGCAGTGAGGGCGGGGGGGCAGATACGCAGTATTTT. Translating it yields CASSEGGGADTQYF.

The genes are TRBV19 and TRBJ1-2; TRBD1 aligns across 8 bases. The V gene's germline CDR1 is LNHDA and CDR2 SQIVND (reference sequence). The CDR3 loop spans 17 amino acids. The V and J ends lost 5 bases and 4 bases, in that order; junction bases with no gene match: 15. CDR3 in amino acids: CASSFPDRGKNLYGYTF. CDR3 DNA sequence: TGTGCCAGTAGTTTCCCCGACAGGGGAAAAAACCTCTATGGCTACACCTTC.

The J gene is TRBJ1-1, the V gene TRBV19; TRBD1 agrees at 7 bases. The CDR3 is 17 residues long. Germline V gene data show CDR1 as LNHDA and CDR2 as SQIVND (reference sequence). With V trimmed by 2 bases and J by 1 base, 10 bases remained unmatched. In nucleotides, the CDR3 is TGTGCCAGTAGTATAAACCCATGGGGACAGCCGAACACTGAAGCTTTCTTT. Translation: CASSINPWGQPNTEAFF. The full variable domain, rest sourced from reference TRBV19 and TRBJ1-1, is DGGITQSPKYLFRKEGQNVTLSCEQNLNHDAMYWYRQDPGQGLRLIYYSQIVNDFQKGDIAEGYSVSREKKESFPLTVTSAQKNPTAFYLCASSINPWGQPNTEAFFGQGTRLTVV.

As DNA, the CDR3 is TGTGCCAGCAGCCAAAGGGACAAGACCTACGAGCAGTACTTC. It specifies CASSQRDKTYEQYF. The V gene is TRBV4-2, the J gene TRBJ2-7; weak D call: TRBD1 (6 bases). V was clipped by 2 bases and J by 2 bases, with 10 bases between them. Germline lookup yields CDR1 LGHNA and CDR2 YNFKEQ. CDR3 length: 14 residues.

This sequence joins TRBV7-6 and TRBJ2-7, with 12 bases identical to TRBD1. This CDR3 spans 15 amino acids. Unmatched junction bases numbered 8, after V lost 4 bases and J lost 7 bases. The germline V gene has CDR1 SGHVS and CDR2 FNYEAQ. This CDR3 is CASSSPGQGAREQYF. The CDR3 DNA follows: TGTGCCAGCAGCTCTCCGGGACAGGGGGCGCGTGAGCAGTACTTC. Looking up the rest from reference TRBV7-6 and TRBJ2-7 gives the full variable domain: GAGVSQSPRYKVTKRGQDVALRCDPISGHVSLYWYRQALGQGPEFLTYFNYEAQQDKSGLPNDRFSAERPEGSISTLTIQRTEQRDSAMYRCASSSPGQGAREQYFGPGTRLTVT.